This T cell receptor beta chain was found in a study of pediatric ulcerative colitis. Germline V gene lookup returns CDR1 SGDLS and CDR2 YYNGEE. This CDR3 spans 14 amino acids. Trimming shortened V by 0 bases and J by 4 bases, and 5 bases separated the two germline ends. Sequencing was performed with immunoSEQ multiplex PCR; in TCRdb, only in-frame clones are kept and a portion is missing. The sample holds 60,000 or so clones; 77% are singletons and the top ten take roughly 5.2%. This clone was seen once. The chain is built from TRBV9 and TRBJ2-6; D uncertain. Sequencing was carried out using blood. The sequence was collected from a boy between 10 and 17 years old with moderate ulcerative colitis. The CDR3 nucleotides read TGTGCCAGCAGCGTAGAAGGCGGGGCCAACGTCCTGACTTTC. It is translated as CASSVEGGANVLTF.